Listed here are 30 T cell receptor beta chains from one sample, sequenced in a study of shared clonotypes between healthy human individuals. CD45RO negativity and positive selection for CCR7 defined naive CD8 cells, a population that excluded terminally differentiated effector memory CD45RA+ cells. Repertoires were generated with immunoSEQ multiplex PCR, while TCRdb's copy carries only in-frame clones and drops some. The sample includes nearly 600,000 clones, roughly 96% of them seen just once. Sequences were obtained from naive CD8+ T cells sorted from blood. All receptors come from a young woman in good health.

This chain links TRBV27 with TRBJ2-7; D is possibly TRBD1 or TRBD2 (5 bases each). The germline gives CDR1 MNHEY, CDR2 SMNVEV (reference sequence). This CDR3 has 14 residues. Trimming stripped 6 bases from V and 3 bases from J, with 15 bases between. CDR3 residues: CASRGTESGYEQYF. CDR3 sequence (DNA): TGTGCCAGCAGAGGGACGGAGAGCGGCTACGAGCAGTACTTC.

On this clone itself: Other DNA sequences in the same sample also yield this CDR3. The J gene is TRBJ2-7, the V gene TRBV27, with no clear D. V lost 2 bases and J lost 2, with 7 bases in between. CDR1 is MNHEY, CDR2 SMNVEV, per germline (reference sequence). This CDR3 has 13 residues. The CDR3 reads CASSLASPYEQYF. CDR3 nucleotides: TGTGCCAGCAGTTTAGCCTCCCCCTACGAGCAGTACTTC.

This clone was recorded once. The J gene is TRBJ2-2, the V gene TRBV6-6; 11 bases are a match to TRBD1. J lost 6 bases, V lost 11 bases, and 5 bases had no gene match. The CDR3 has 13 residues. Germline V lookup: CDR1 MNHNY, CDR2 SVGAGI (reference sequence). CDR3 loop: CAGGQGAAGELFF. In DNA form, the CDR3 reads TGTGCCGGCGGACAGGGGGCCGCCGGGGAGCTGTTTTTT.

Regarding this clone: Germline and junction disagree at one end, which may indicate a read error. The chain employs TRBV6-5 and TRBJ2-5; no definite D call. This CDR3 is built from 9 residues. CDR1 is MNHEY and CDR2 is SVGAGI in the germline V gene. CDR3 amino acids: CASSPREDF. CDR3 in DNA: TGTGCCAGCAGTCCCCGAGAGGACTTC.

CDR3 loop: CASSPGSSTEAFF. For the CDR3, the DNA is TGTGCCAGCAGCCCCGGGTCTTCCACTGAAGCTTTCTTT. The rearrangement uses TRBV11-3 and TRBJ1-1; the D is unclear. Looked up from germline, CDR1 is SGHNT and CDR2 is YENEEA. The CDR3 is 13 amino acids. V shed 5 bases and J shed 4 bases, with 11 bases lying between them.

The rearrangement uses TRBV4-1 and TRBJ2-5, with no clear D. The end of the DNA aligns better with TRBJ2-7, so the J call may be wrong. Germline CDR1 and CDR2: MGHRA and YSYEKL. The CDR3 spans 14 residues. The CDR3 loop is CASSQESLDYEQYF. CDR3 bases: TGCGCCAGCAGCCAAGAATCCCTAGATTACGAGCAGTACTTC.

The chain combines TRBV7-9 with TRBJ2-2; D perhaps matches TRBD1 (6 bases). V gave up 4 bases and J gave up 3 bases, with 18 bases separating them. The CDR3 spans 17 residues. The germline V gene has CDR1 SEHNR and CDR2 FQNEAQ (reference sequence). CDR3 sequence reads: CASSSHDRRRDTGELFF. The CDR3 DNA sequence: TGTGCCAGCAGCTCCCACGACAGGCGTCGTGACACCGGGGAGCTGTTTTTT.

The J gene is TRBJ1-5, the V gene TRBV5-8; D possibly corresponds to TRBD1 (6 bases). Germline V gene sequence: CDR1 SGHTS, CDR2 YDEGEE. CDR3 size: 16 residues. The V end was cut by 3 bases, the J end by 0 bases, with 13 bases between. For the CDR3, the DNA is TGTGCCAGCAGCTGGGGGACAAGGGATAGCAATCAGCCCCAGCATTTT. Its protein product is CASSWGTRDSNQPQHF.

The gene calls are TRBV27 and TRBJ1-1, with a possible D match to TRBD1 (5 bases). CDR1 and CDR2 (germline): MNHEY, SMNVEV (reference sequence). The CDR3 extends over 15 amino acids. V lost 0 bases to trimming and J lost 1 base, with 9 bases between them. The CDR3 DNA is TGTGCCAGCAGTTTATCGCTAGGGGCGAACACTGAAGCTTTCTTT. It yields the protein CASSLSLGANTEAFF.

The J gene is TRBJ2-1, the V gene TRBV7-8; D perhaps matches TRBD2 (5 bases). Per the germline V gene, CDR1 is SGHVS and CDR2 is FQNEAQ. The CDR3 totals 14 residues. The V end lost 2 bases, the J end lost 8 bases, and 13 bases lay between the germline ends. The CDR3 protein is CASSLSPGNDEQFF. The CDR3, as DNA: TGTGCCAGCAGCTTATCGCCCGGGAACGATGAGCAGTTCTTC.

A single count supports this clone. The rearrangement joins TRBV27 to TRBJ2-1; D is uncertain. The CDR3 is 13 residues long. Germline V gives CDR1 MNHEY, CDR2 SMNVEV (reference sequence). The ends were cut back, 3 bases at V and 4 bases at J, with 7 bases in the middle. CDR3 region: CASSLTTYNEQFF. The DNA for the CDR3 is TGTGCCAGCAGTTTGACCACTTACAATGAGCAGTTCTTC.

This clone has a single count. Different DNA sequences within this sample yield the same CDR3. The V gene is TRBV7-6, the J gene TRBJ2-3; 8 nucleotides match TRBD2. Germline loops: CDR1 SGHVS, CDR2 FNYEAQ. The CDR3 covers 14 residues. V gave up 5 bases and J gave up 4 bases; unmatched junction bases: 5. The CDR3 DNA is TGTGCCAGCAGCCTGGCGGGGGGCGCAGATACGCAGTATTTT. Its protein product is CASSLAGGADTQYF.

In this sample, this clone turned up a few times. The chain links TRBV27 to TRBJ1-5; tentative D call: TRBD1 (6 bases). The CDR3 spans 13 residues. Per germline, CDR1 MNHEY and CDR2 SMNVEV (reference sequence). The V gene lost 7 bases and the J gene lost 10 bases, with 17 bases spanning the gap. DNA for the CDR3: TGTGCCAGCAAACTTGGAACAGGGTTACCCCAGCATTTT. It yields the protein CASKLGTGLPQHF.

The chain combines TRBV25-1 with TRBJ1-2; tentatively, D is TRBD1 (5 bases). The V gene's germline CDR1 is MGHDK and CDR2 SYGVNS. The CDR3 contains 14 residues. V dropped 3 bases and J dropped 6 bases, with 14 bases sitting between them. The chain's CDR3 is CASSEALGGNGYTF. In DNA, the CDR3 is TGTGCCAGCAGTGAGGCCTTGGGGGGTAATGGCTACACCTTC.

The V and J genes are TRBV9 and TRBJ2-7; D may be TRBD1 (6 bases). CDR1 is SGDLS and CDR2 is YYNGEE in the germline V gene. The CDR3 has 12 amino acids. Trimming pared 4 bases from V and 6 bases from J, leaving 11 bases between. CDR3 DNA: TGTGCCAGCAGCAACCCCAGGGGCGAGCAGTACTTC. Protein: CASSNPRGEQYF. Full variable domain (rest looked up from reference TRBV9 and TRBJ2-7): DSGVTQTPKHLITATGQRVTLRCSPRSGDLSVYWYQQSLDQGLQFLIQYYNGEERAKGNILERFSAQQFPDLHSELNLSSLELGDSALYFCASSNPRGEQYFGPGTRLTVT.

The chain employs TRBV11-2 and TRBJ2-7, with D maybe TRBD1 (6 bases). CDR1 is SGHAT and CDR2 is FQNNGV in the germline V gene. This CDR3 has 14 residues. V dropped 5 bases and J dropped 4 bases, with 15 bases sitting between them. The CDR3 loop reads CASSPPGQPYEQYF. For the CDR3, the DNA is TGTGCCAGCAGCCCCCCCGGACAGCCATACGAGCAGTACTTC.

The chain couples TRBV27 to TRBJ1-2, with TRBD1 identical over 10 bases. CDR1 is MNHEY and CDR2 is SMNVEV in the germline V gene (reference sequence). V dropped 10 bases and J dropped 1; count of bases not matched to a gene: 9. The CDR3 length is 15 residues. The CDR3 spells CATLDRGRGNYGYTF. Written as DNA, the CDR3 is TGTGCCACGCTAGACAGGGGGCGAGGTAACTATGGCTACACCTTC.

The V gene is TRBV13, the J gene TRBJ2-7, with 16 bases lining up with TRBD2. V lost 5 bases to trimming and J lost 5 bases; unmatched junction nucleotides: 9. Germline lookup yields CDR1 PRHDT and CDR2 FYEKMQ (reference sequence). CDR3 size: 17 residues. CDR3 region: CASSQGLAGGPLNEQYF. The CDR3 DNA reads TGTGCCAGCAGCCAGGGACTAGCGGGAGGGCCTCTGAACGAGCAGTACTTC.

This chain uses TRBV29-1 with TRBJ1-2; no clear D. Germline assignment: CDR1 SQVTM and CDR2 ANQGSEA. V was cut by 6 bases and J by 7 bases, with 12 bases left in between. The CDR3 extends over 11 amino acids. The CDR3 DNA sequence: TGCAGCGTCCGGCATGAGGTTGGCTACACCTTC. Encoded protein: CSVRHEVGYTF.

The V gene is TRBV29-1, the J gene TRBJ2-5, with D possibly being TRBD1 (6 bases). V lost 2 bases and J 4 bases, leaving 17 bases between the germline ends. This CDR3 has 15 amino acids. The germline V gene encodes CDR1 SQVTM and CDR2 ANQGSEA. The CDR3 bases are TGCAGCGTTGAAAAGACAGGCCCTAGGGTAGAGACCCAGTACTTC. It yields the protein CSVEKTGPRVETQYF.

This rearrangement joins TRBV29-1 to TRBJ2-7; TRBD1 matches at 7 bases. The germline CDR1 and CDR2 sequences are SQVTM and ANQGSEA. V shed 3 bases and J 1 base; nucleotides not matched to a gene: 3. The CDR3 covers 13 residues. CDR3 protein: CSVEDRLSYEQYF. The DNA of the CDR3 is TGCAGCGTTGAGGACAGGTTATCCTACGAGCAGTACTTC.

CDR3 loop: CASSPGTAPNYNEQFF. The CDR3 DNA reads as TGTGCCAGCAGCCCCGGGACAGCTCCCAACTACAATGAGCAGTTCTTC. The chain couples TRBV25-1 to TRBJ2-1, with TRBD1 matching over 7 bases. J gave up 3 bases and V 6 bases, and 11 bases lay outside the gene matches. This CDR3 contains 16 residues. Germline V gives CDR1 MGHDK, CDR2 SYGVNS.

Remarks on this clone: Other DNA sequences in the same sample also yield this CDR3. J is TRBJ1-1 and V is TRBV7-6; TRBD1 might be the D (5 bases). The CDR3 runs to 14 residues. CDR1 is SGHVS, CDR2 FNYEAQ, per germline. V was pared by 1 base and J by 4 bases, with 10 bases between. The CDR3 DNA reads TGTGCCAGCAGCTTAGGGGGGGGTGTCACTGAAGCTTTCTTT. Translation: CASSLGGGVTEAFF. The full variable domain, with the rest looked up from reference TRBV7-6 and TRBJ1-1, is GAGVSQSPRYKVTKRGQDVALRCDPISGHVSLYWYRQALGQGPEFLTYFNYEAQQDKSGLPNDRFSAERPEGSISTLTIQRTEQRDSAMYRCASSLGGGVTEAFFGQGTRLTVV.

This CDR3 is CASSRYSTGNDYGYTF. The CDR3 DNA is TGCGCCAGCAGTCGATACTCAACAGGGAATGACTATGGCTACACCTTC. The J gene is TRBJ1-2, the V gene TRBV23-1; D is perhaps TRBD1 (6 bases). TRBV23-1 is noted as an ORF with a role that remains uncertain. This CDR3 region has 16 residues. Trimming cost V 4 bases and J 3 bases, with 18 bases left between them.

This clone occurred once. This chain connects TRBV4-1 to TRBJ2-7, with D possibly being TRBD1 or TRBD2 (6 bases each). The V end lost 1 base, the J end lost 2 bases, and 12 bases lay between the germline ends. CDR1 and CDR2 (germline): MGHRA, YSYEKL. The CDR3 is 15 amino acids. In DNA form, the CDR3 reads TGCGCCAGCAGCCAAGGGGGGGCGGAAACCTACGAGCAGTACTTC. Amino acid sequence: CASSQGGAETYEQYF.

This clone was detected only once. V gene TRBV29-1 combines with J gene TRBJ2-7; D call uncertain. V lost 6 bases, J lost 4 bases, and 10 bases lay in between. CDR1 and CDR2 (germline): SQVTM, ANQGSEA. The CDR3 extends over 11 amino acids. This chain's CDR3 is CSVAIGYEQYF. In DNA form, the CDR3 reads TGCAGCGTGGCGATTGGGTACGAGCAGTACTTC.

The chain has TRBV28 and TRBJ1-1; perhaps TRBD1 as D (6 bases). The CDR3 contains 15 residues. CDR1 is MDHEN, CDR2 SYDVKM, per germline. V dropped 5 bases and J dropped 1 base, with 14 bases sitting between them. In DNA, the CDR3 is TGTGCCAGCAGTCCCCCCCGGGACAAGAACACTGAAGCTTTCTTT. Translating it yields CASSPPRDKNTEAFF.

The rearrangement links TRBV11-1 to TRBJ2-5; 8 nucleotides line up with TRBD2. Germline trimming cut 5 bases from V and 4 bases from J; bases unmatched to any gene: 15. Germline values: CDR1 SGHAT, CDR2 FQDESV (reference sequence). The CDR3 is 17 residues long. The CDR3 DNA follows: TGTGCCAGCAGCCCCTTCTACACAAGCGGGAGAGGAGAGACCCAGTACTTC. It yields the protein CASSPFYTSGRGETQYF.

This chain connects TRBV7-9 to TRBJ1-2, with D uncertain. Trimming took off 5 bases at V and 2 bases at J, with 9 bases between the two ends. The germline CDR1 and CDR2 sequences are SEHNR and FQNEAQ (reference sequence). The CDR3 length is 13 residues. CDR3 amino acids: CASSLDGNYGYTF. DNA for the CDR3: TGTGCCAGCAGCCTAGACGGGAACTATGGCTACACCTTC.

The chain recombines TRBV11-2 with TRBJ2-7; D is unresolved. Trimming left V 5 bases short and J 2 bases short, with 10 bases between. This CDR3 spans 13 amino acids. Germline lookup yields CDR1 SGHAT and CDR2 FQNNGV. CDR3 residues: CASSGANTYEQYF. The DNA for the CDR3 is TGTGCCAGCAGCGGAGCTAATACCTACGAGCAGTACTTC.